A single sample gave rise to the 29 T cell receptor beta chains below, sequenced in a study of patients and donors after allogeneic stem cell transplantation. TCRdb re-analysed the RT-PCR reads in MiXCR, keeping a single row per CDR3 protein. Of about 72,000 distinct CDR3 sequences listed, about 30% are singletons. Sequenced: blood, either unsorted or a sorted T cell fraction (not recorded which). Every receptor here comes from a human donor who was either an allogeneic HSCT recipient or a stem cell or donor lymphocyte infusion donor (not recorded which). It is not recorded whose cells these are; they may come from a transplant donor.

A few counts support this clonotype. The chain joins TRBV7-8 to TRBJ2-5, with TRBD2 matching over 8 bases. The CDR3 totals 14 residues. From germline, CDR1 is SGHVS and CDR2 FQNEAQ. Trimming at V came to 1 base and at J to 5 bases, leaving 3 bases not matched to a gene. DNA for the CDR3: TGTGCCAGCAGCTTAGTAGCTAGCGGGGAGACCCAGTACTTC. Its protein product is CASSLVASGETQYF.

This clonotype was found a few times. The chain links TRBV29-1 to TRBJ1-4, with 7 bases fitting TRBD1. In germline, CDR1 is SQVTM, CDR2 ANQGSEA. V lost 6 bases, J lost 8 bases, and 12 bases stayed unmatched. The CDR3 loop spans 14 amino acids. CDR3 nucleotide sequence: TGCAGCGTCCGCCGACAGGGAGGTGGGGAAAAACTGTTTTTT. It is translated as CSVRRQGGGEKLFF.

This clonotype appeared a single time. The chain is built from TRBV20-1 and TRBJ2-7, with D perhaps matching TRBD2 (5 bases). V gave up 1 base and J gave up 4 bases, with 11 bases separating them. The germline gives CDR1 DFQATT, CDR2 SNEGSKA (reference sequence). CDR3 length equals 13 residues. CDR3: CSARGSGGYEQYF. The CDR3 region has the DNA TGCAGTGCTAGAGGGAGCGGAGGATACGAGCAGTACTTC.

The chain joins TRBV5-1 to TRBJ2-7; no clear D. The V and J ends lost 0 bases and 0 bases respectively, with 10 bases between them. Per germline, CDR1 SGHRS and CDR2 YFSETQ. The CDR3 sequence is 15 residues long. The CDR3 nucleotides read TGCGCCAGCAGCTTGGAATTCCGGGCCTCCTACGAGCAGTACTTC. Encoded protein: CASSLEFRASYEQYF.

V gene TRBV4-1 combines with J gene TRBJ2-7; tentatively, D is TRBD1 (5 bases). This CDR3 is 15 amino acids long. Trimming removed 0 bases at V and 0 bases at J, with 9 bases between. Germline-derived CDR1 and CDR2 are MGHRA and YSYEKL. The CDR3 nucleotides read TGCGCCAGCAGCCAAGATGGACATAGCTCCTACGAGCAGTACTTC. Its protein is CASSQDGHSSYEQYF.

This clonotype was recorded a few times. V gene TRBV5-1 combines with J gene TRBJ2-1; D tentatively fits TRBD1 or TRBD2 (6 bases each). CDR1 is SGHRS, CDR2 YFSETQ, per germline. CDR3 length: 16 residues. Trimming left V 0 bases short and J 3 bases short, with 13 bases between. The CDR3 DNA reads as TGCGCCAGCAGCTTGGATCCGGGGGCCCTCTACAATGAGCAGTTCTTC. Protein sequence: CASSLDPGALYNEQFF.

The chain employs TRBV7-2 and TRBJ2-3, with 15 bases identical to TRBD2. Germline loops: CDR1 SGHTA, CDR2 FQGNSA. The CDR3 extends over 18 amino acids. V was clipped by 3 bases and J by 1 base; unmatched bases: 5. CDR3 nucleotide sequence: TGTGCCAGCAGCTTCCAGGGACTAGCGGGGGGACGCACAGATACGCAGTATTTT. Its translation is CASSFQGLAGGRTDTQYF.

In its sample, this clonotype was seen a few times. The chain recombines TRBV24-1 with TRBJ2-5; 16 nucleotides match TRBD2. There are 17 residues in the CDR3. J lost 4 bases, V lost 9 bases, and 10 bases had no gene match. The germline CDR1 and CDR2 sequences are KGHDR and SFDVKD. The CDR3 coding sequence is TGTGCCACCTCGTCCGGGACTAGCGGGGGGGCCCTAGAGACCCAGTACTTC. This encodes CATSSGTSGGALETQYF.

The V gene is TRBV6-5, the J gene TRBJ2-5, with D tentatively TRBD1 (6 bases). Trimming took off 0 bases at V and 5 bases at J, with 19 bases between the two ends. CDR1 MNHEY and CDR2 SVGAGI come from the germline V gene. The CDR3 length is 17 residues. CDR3 sequence (DNA): TGTGCCAGCAGTTACTCCCTTACAGGGAGTGGCGGGGAGACCCAGTACTTC. Protein sequence: CASSYSLTGSGGETQYF.

This clonotype has just a few counts. This rearrangement joins TRBV12-3 or TRBV12-4 to TRBJ2-5, with 7 bases lining up with TRBD2. With 6 bases clipped from V and 2 bases from J, the junction kept 3 bases outside the gene matches. CDR3 length equals 13 residues. This CDR3 reads CASSLAEQETQYF. Written as DNA, the CDR3 is TGTGCCAGCAGCCTAGCGGAACAAGAGACCCAGTACTTC.

This clonotype was counted between two and nine times. The chain has TRBV10-3 and TRBJ1-5, with a tentative D call TRBD1 (5 bases). Germline-derived CDR1 and CDR2 are ENHRY and SYGVKD. The CDR3 contains 15 residues. V lost 3 bases and J 5 bases, leaving 14 bases between the germline ends. In nucleotides, the CDR3 is TGTGCCATCAGTGATTCCGACAGCCAATATCAGCCCCAGCATTTT. It codes for CAISDSDSQYQPQHF.

This chain connects TRBV25-1 to TRBJ1-2; D possibly corresponds to TRBD1 (5 bases). Germline CDR1 MGHDK, CDR2 SYGVNS. The V end was cut by 2 bases, the J end by 8 bases, with 12 bases between. The CDR3 sequence is 13 residues long. CDR3 bases: TGTGCCAGCAGTGAAGTGGTGCAGGGAGGCTACACCTTC. It codes for CASSEVVQGGYTF.

The table lists this clonotype with a few counts. The V gene is TRBV27, the J gene TRBJ2-1; weak D call: TRBD1 (5 bases). From germline, CDR1 is MNHEY and CDR2 SMNVEV (reference sequence). The V and J ends lost 5 bases and 2 bases respectively, with 13 bases between them. The length of the CDR3 is 15 residues. The CDR3 region has the DNA TGTGCCAGCAGTCCCTACAGGAACCCCTACAATGAGCAGTTCTTC. Protein: CASSPYRNPYNEQFF.

This clonotype showed up just a few times. The chain combines TRBV6-5 with TRBJ2-3, with D unclear. This CDR3 is built from 12 residues. Germline V gene data show CDR1 as MNHEY and CDR2 as SVGAGI. The V and J ends lost 2 bases and 11 bases respectively, with 11 bases between them. The CDR3 sequence is CASSYAGRGQYF. In DNA, the CDR3 is TGTGCCAGCAGTTACGCCGGGCGAGGGCAGTATTTT.

The V gene is TRBV14, the J gene TRBJ2-5; tentative D call: TRBD1 (6 bases). The CDR3 length is 17 residues. V was clipped by 4 bases and J by 2 bases, with 20 bases between them. Germline V CDR1 and CDR2: SGHDN, FVKESK. The CDR3 DNA sequence: TGTGCCAGCAGCCGAGGCGGACCTCGGGACATACAAGAGACCCAGTACTTC. This sequence encodes CASSRGGPRDIQETQYF.

The chain links TRBV9 to TRBJ1-2, with 7 bases that match TRBD1. V was clipped by 3 bases and J by 5 bases; unmatched bases: 7. The CDR3 consists of 14 residues. Germline values: CDR1 SGDLS, CDR2 YYNGEE. DNA of the CDR3: TGTGCCAGCAGCGCGCGTACAGGGGAGTATGGCTACACCTTC. This translates into CASSARTGEYGYTF.

J is TRBJ2-7 and V is TRBV13; 7 bases agree with TRBD2. Germline assignment: CDR1 PRHDT and CDR2 FYEKMQ (reference sequence). V dropped 4 bases and J dropped 5; count of bases not matched to a gene: 11. This CDR3 spans 15 amino acids. In nucleotides, the CDR3 is TGTGCCAGCAGCTCCCGGACTAGATGGGACCACGAGCAGTACTTC. Protein sequence: CASSSRTRWDHEQYF.

This clonotype was observed a few times. The chain combines TRBV29-1 with TRBJ1-1; D is uncertain. Germline V gives CDR1 SQVTM, CDR2 ANQGSEA. CDR3 length equals 15 residues. Between the trimmed V and J ends, which lost 7 bases and 0 bases, there was a span of 18 bases. The CDR3: CSALWPQNLNTEAFF. The CDR3, as DNA: TGCAGCGCCCTGTGGCCGCAAAACTTGAACACTGAAGCTTTCTTT. Filled out from reference TRBV29-1 and TRBJ1-1, the complete variable domain reads SAVISQKPSRDICQRGTSLTIQCQVDSQVTMMFWYRQQPGQSLTLIATANQGSEATYESGFVIDKFPISRPNLTFSTLTVSNMSPEDSSIYLCSALWPQNLNTEAFFGQGTRLTVV.

This clonotype was seen a few times. This sequence joins TRBV12-3 or TRBV12-4 and TRBJ1-1; D is uncertain. V was shortened by 3 bases and J by 6 bases, with 5 bases between the two germline ends. This CDR3 has 11 residues. The CDR3 DNA reads as TGTGCCAGCAGTTTGACGGCTGAAGCTTTCTTT. This gives the protein CASSLTAEAFF.

This clonotype was recorded many times. The J gene is TRBJ2-1, the V gene TRBV20-1; the D gene is possibly TRBD2 (7 bases). V lost 5 bases to trimming and J lost 3 bases, with 17 bases between them. The CDR3 covers 15 residues. CDR1 DFQATT and CDR2 SNEGSKA come from the germline V gene (reference sequence). The CDR3 protein is CSAPLGGAFYNEQFF. The CDR3 nucleotides read TGCAGTGCTCCACTAGGGGGGGCGTTCTACAATGAGCAGTTCTTC.

The table lists this clonotype with a few counts. J is TRBJ2-7 and V is TRBV5-1, with TRBD2 matching over 10 bases. CDR1 SGHRS and CDR2 YFSETQ come from the germline V gene. This CDR3 is 15 amino acids long. The J segment lost 2 bases and the V segment lost 0 bases, leaving 2 bases of the junction unmatched. The CDR3 here is CASSLVLAGPYEQYF. Written as DNA, the CDR3 is TGCGCCAGCAGCTTGGTACTAGCGGGGCCCTACGAGCAGTACTTC.

V and J are TRBV5-1 and TRBJ2-7, with 7 bases identical to TRBD2. The ends lost 1 base at V and 7 bases at J; junction bases unmatched: 11. Germline V CDR1 and CDR2: SGHRS, YFSETQ. This CDR3 has 15 residues. CDR3 nucleotide sequence: TGCGCCAGCAGCTTGATAACACGGGAGGTTTCGGAGCAGTACTTC. This codes for CASSLITREVSEQYF.

This clonotype was seen a handful of times. The chain recombines TRBV4-2 with TRBJ2-5, with D perhaps matching TRBD1 (6 bases). Germline V CDR1 and CDR2: LGHNA, YNFKEQ. The CDR3 spans 11 residues. Trimming took off 3 bases at V and 11 bases at J, with 10 bases between the two ends. CDR3 coding DNA: TGTGCCAGCAGCCACAGGGGTTCTCAGTACTTC. As protein: CASSHRGSQYF.

The sample holds a few counts of this clonotype. The rearrangement uses TRBV27 and TRBJ2-7; the D is unclear. Looked up from germline, CDR1 is MNHEY and CDR2 is SMNVEV (reference sequence). Trimming pared 2 bases from V and 2 bases from J, leaving 13 bases between. The CDR3 has 15 residues. The CDR3 nucleotides read TGTGCCAGCAGTTTAACCAGGTTAGGGACCTACGAGCAGTACTTC. Translated, it gives CASSLTRLGTYEQYF.

The table lists this clonotype with many counts. V gene TRBV6-5 combines with J gene TRBJ1-1; D gene ambiguous. CDR3 length: 17 residues. V was cut by 0 bases and J by 3 bases, with 17 bases left in between. Germline CDR1 is MNHEY and CDR2 is SVGAGI. The CDR3 is CASSYSFSPGLDTEAFF. CDR3 sequence (DNA): TGTGCCAGCAGTTACTCGTTCAGTCCGGGGTTGGACACTGAAGCTTTCTTT.

The V and J genes are TRBV18 and TRBJ1-1; D perhaps matches TRBD1 (5 bases). V dropped 3 bases and J dropped 3 bases, with 11 bases sitting between them. This CDR3 region has 14 residues. Germline V gene data show CDR1 as KGHSH and CDR2 as LQKENI. CDR3 bases: TGTGCCAGCTCACCGGGACCGTCAGACACTGAAGCTTTCTTT. This codes for CASSPGPSDTEAFF.

This clonotype was seen only a few times. V gene TRBV3-1 combines with J gene TRBJ2-2; D ambiguous. The germline CDR1 and CDR2 sequences are LGHDT and YNNKEL (reference sequence). The V end was cut by 8 bases, the J end by 2 bases, with 6 bases between. The CDR3 is made up of 12 amino acids. The CDR3 nucleotides read TGTGCCAGCCGACAAAACACCGGGGAGCTGTTTTTT. Encoded protein: CASRQNTGELFF.

This clonotype appeared many times. The CDR3 reads CASSSSGYTGELFF. CDR3 nucleotides: TGTGCCAGCAGCTCCTCAGGTTACACCGGGGAGCTGTTTTTT. V is TRBV7-9 and J is TRBJ2-2; unclear D gene. The CDR3 has 14 amino acids. V was shortened by 4 bases and J by 3 bases, with 9 bases between the two germline ends. Germline V lookup: CDR1 SEHNR, CDR2 FQNEAQ (reference sequence).

V usage is TRBV5-1 and J usage is TRBJ1-2; D not resolved. This CDR3 region has 13 residues. Trimming took 3 bases from V and 2 from J, leaving 8 bases between them. CDR1 is SGHRS, CDR2 YFSETQ, per germline. CDR3 in amino acids: CASSSDGNYGYTF. The CDR3 nucleotides are TGCGCCAGCAGCTCGGACGGGAACTATGGCTACACCTTC.